These 7 T cell receptor beta chains came from one sample sequenced in a study of CD8+ T cells in alopecia areata. The treatment denotes: oral pan-JAK inhibitor, 5-10 mg twice daily. RNA was extracted and reverse transcribed into cDNA as the sequencing template. Sequenced by immunoSEQ multiplex PCR; TCRdb stores in-frame clones only, minus some. The table lists some 96,000 clones, roughly three fifths of them singletons, with roughly a sixth in the top ten. The material was CD8+ T cells sorted from blood, obtained at week 4, from a patient treated with tofacitinib. Source of these receptors: a human donor with alopecia areata.

The chain joins TRBV29-1 to TRBJ2-5, with D possibly being TRBD1 (6 bases). There are 13 residues in the CDR3. The V end lost 2 bases, the J end lost 6 bases, and 13 bases lay between the germline ends. Per the germline V gene, CDR1 is SQVTM and CDR2 is ANQGSEA. CDR3 nucleotide sequence: TGCAGCGTTGAACCCCCGACAGGACAGACCCAGTACTTC. Its translation: CSVEPPTGQTQYF.

V usage is TRBV30 and J usage is TRBJ1-2; D gene unclear. The V and J ends lost 0 bases and 4 bases respectively, with 9 bases between them. Germline V gene lookup returns CDR1 GTSNPN and CDR2 SVGIG (reference sequence). The CDR3 contains 13 residues. The CDR3 nucleotides are TGTGCCTGGAGTGTAGAGGCTGGCTATGGCTACACCTTC. It translates to CAWSVEAGYGYTF. The full variable domain, rest sourced from reference TRBV30 and TRBJ1-2, is SQTIHQWPATLVQPVGSPLSLECTVEGTSNPNLYWYRQAAGRGLQLLFYSVGIGQISSEVPQNLSASRPQDRQFILSSKKLLLSDSGFYLCAWSVEAGYGYTFGSGTRLTVV.

The rearrangement uses TRBV7-2 and TRBJ2-3; D is possibly TRBD2 (5 bases). Per germline, CDR1 SGHTA and CDR2 FQGNSA. Trimming pared 7 bases from V and 6 bases from J, leaving 11 bases between. The CDR3 contains 12 residues. This chain's CDR3 is CASNGIVDTQYF. CDR3 nucleotide sequence: TGTGCCAGCAACGGGATCGTGGATACGCAGTATTTT.

This clone has a handful of counts. V usage is TRBV27 and J usage is TRBJ2-7; tentative D call: TRBD1 (6 bases). This CDR3 is 16 amino acids long. V shed 5 bases and J shed 5 bases, with 22 bases lying between them. Germline V lookup: CDR1 MNHEY, CDR2 SMNVEV (reference sequence). The CDR3 DNA is TGTGCCAGCAGTAAAGGATATACAGGGATAAGCAACGAGCAGTACTTC. Its translation: CASSKGYTGISNEQYF.

J is TRBJ2-3 and V is TRBV27, with D tentatively TRBD1 or TRBD2 (5 bases each). CDR1 MNHEY and CDR2 SMNVEV come from the germline V gene (reference sequence). Trimming pared 6 bases from V and 0 bases from J, leaving 13 bases between. There are 15 residues in the CDR3. The CDR3 sequence: CASSQRGGSTDTQYF. CDR3 coding DNA: TGTGCCAGCAGCCAGAGGGGTGGTAGCACAGATACGCAGTATTTT.

In this sample, this clone turned up a few times. Written as DNA, the CDR3 is TGTGCCAGCAGCTTAGAGGGGGCAGCCCCAACTGAAGCTTTCTTT. Protein product: CASSLEGAAPTEAFF. The J gene is TRBJ1-1, the V gene TRBV7-2; 7 bases match TRBD1. This CDR3 region has 15 residues. Per germline, CDR1 SGHTA and CDR2 FQGNSA. V lost 1 base, J lost 5 bases, and 7 bases stayed unmatched.

The V and J genes are TRBV15 and TRBJ1-2; D is unresolved. The CDR3 totals 14 residues. The germline V and J ends were trimmed by 0 bases and 4 bases, with 9 bases remaining between them. Germline V gives CDR1 LNHNV, CDR2 YYDKDF (reference sequence). In DNA, the CDR3 is TGTGCCACCAGCAGAGATAGAGGTGTCTATGGCTACACCTTC. Protein product: CATSRDRGVYGYTF.